This is a list of T cell receptor beta chains from one sample in a study of shared clonotypes between healthy human individuals. Libraries were prepared by immunoSEQ multiplex PCR; TCRdb keeps only in-frame clonotypes and omits some of them. The repertoire holds approximately 1,500,000 clones, with around 98% as singletons. Sequencing used naive CD4+ T cells sorted from blood. The receptors here all came from a man younger than 40 in good health. Both conserved end residues are part of each CDR3. D genes are given only for firm matches. For some rows the clone size is stated as once, few or many, or as a class when expanded; others skip it.

clone_size j_call d_call v_call cdr3_aa cdr3_nt
NA TRBJ2-7 TRBD1 TRBV27 CASSSRQGVSYEQYF TGTGCCAGCAGCAGTAGACAGGGGGTATCCTACGAGCAGTACTTC
NA TRBJ2-1 NA TRBV18 CASSPERKLSYNEQFF TGTGCCAGCTCACCAGAGAGGAAGTTATCCTACAATGAGCAGTTCTTC
NA TRBJ1-3 NA TRBV9 CASSVQVGNTIYF TGTGCCAGCAGCGTTCAGGTTGGAAACACCATATATTTT
NA TRBJ2-5 NA TRBV6-1 CASSVEWDNLMKTQYF TGTGCCAGCAGTGTGGAGTGGGACAATCTTATGAAGACCCAGTACTTC
once TRBJ2-2 NA TRBV19 CASSHMDRGNGELFF TGTGCCAGTAGTCATATGGACCGAGGGAACGGGGAGCTGTTTTTT
NA TRBJ2-7 TRBD2 TRBV18 CASSPSGTSGYEQYF TGTGCCAGCTCACCGTCCGGGACTAGCGGCTACGAGCAGTACTTC
once TRBJ2-1 TRBD2 TRBV29-1 CSVKKGLGLGGYNEQFF TGCAGCGTCAAAAAGGGCTTGGGACTAGGAGGGTACAATGAGCAGTTCTTC
NA TRBJ1-3 NA TRBV18 CASSPPVPERGNTIYF TGTGCCAGCTCACCTCCGGTCCCCGAGAGGGGAAACACCATATATTTT
NA TRBJ2-7 TRBD1 TRBV11-2 CASIRRTGDYEQYF TGTGCCAGCATAAGGCGGACAGGGGACTACGAGCAGTACTTC
NA TRBJ2-7 TRBD2 TRBV4-3 CASSQEGWGTSTPHEQYF TGCGCCAGCAGCCAAGAGGGGTGGGGGACTAGCACACCTCACGAGCAGTACTTC
NA TRBJ2-1 NA TRBV14 CASSQEQRTYNEQFF TGTGCCAGCAGCCAAGAACAACGCACCTACAATGAGCAGTTCTTC
once TRBJ1-2 TRBD1 TRBV28 CASRPPQGVNYGYTF TGTGCCAGCAGGCCCCCACAGGGGGTAAACTATGGCTACACCTTC
NA TRBJ2-2 NA TRBV5-5 CASSLQSVPGELFF TGTGCCAGCAGCTTACAATCGGTCCCCGGGGAGCTGTTTTTT
NA TRBJ1-3 TRBD1 TRBV7-6 CASSLGQGWVGNTIYF TGTGCCAGCAGCTTAGGACAGGGGTGGGTCGGAAACACCATATATTTT
NA TRBJ2-5 NA TRBV9 CASSLVLGGAETQYF TGTGCCAGCAGCCTGGTTTTGGGGGGCGCGGAGACCCAGTACTTC
NA TRBJ1-5 TRBD1 TRBV2 CASSLWDRGQPQHF TGTGCCAGCAGTTTGTGGGACAGGGGTCAGCCCCAGCATTTT
NA TRBJ2-4 NA TRBV5-1 CASSSPDREGNIQYF TGCGCCAGCAGCTCCCCGGACAGGGAGGGAAACATTCAGTACTTC
NA TRBJ2-6 NA TRBV5-4 CASSLKVAPGANVLTF TGTGCCAGCAGCTTGAAGGTCGCTCCTGGGGCCAACGTCCTGACTTTC
NA TRBJ2-1 TRBD2 TRBV18 CASSPRPGLAQNEQFF TGTGCCAGCTCACCCCGACCGGGACTAGCGCAAAATGAGCAGTTCTTC
NA TRBJ2-1 NA TRBV5-1 CASSHQGTSYNEQFF TGCGCCAGCAGCCATCAGGGAACTTCCTACAATGAGCAGTTCTTC
once TRBJ2-7 NA TRBV10-2 CASSEGRRLGSRNEQYF TGCGCCAGCAGTGAGGGCAGGAGATTAGGTAGTCGGAACGAGCAGTACTTC
NA TRBJ2-7 TRBD1 TRBV5-5 CASSRTGGTGVEQYF TGTGCCAGCAGCAGGACAGGCGGGACAGGGGTCGAGCAGTACTTC
NA TRBJ1-2 NA TRBV6-4 CASSEQPNRGYTF TGTGCCAGCAGTGAACAGCCCAATAGAGGCTACACCTTC
once TRBJ2-1 TRBD1 TRBV11-2 CASSLDRGGGQFF TGTGCCAGCAGCTTAGATCGAGGGGGCGGGCAGTTCTTC
NA TRBJ2-5 TRBD2 TRBV6-5 CASSPSGGPPQSNF TGTGCCAGCAGTCCTAGCGGAGGTCCCCCGCAGTCGAACTTC
NA TRBJ2-1 TRBD2 TRBV27 CASSLVAGGQQFF TGTGCCAGCAGTTTAGTAGCGGGAGGCCAGCAGTTCTTC
NA TRBJ2-5 TRBD2 TRBV5-1 CASSLRGPTSGRKQETQYF TGCGCCAGCAGCTTGCGAGGGCCGACTAGCGGGAGGAAACAAGAGACCCAGTACTTC
NA TRBJ1-4 TRBD1 TRBV4-3 CASSSQGSEKLFF TGCGCCAGCAGCTCACAGGGGAGTGAAAAACTGTTTTTT
NA TRBJ2-3 NA TRBV27 CASSLAIGDTQYF TGTGCCAGCAGTTTAGCCATAGGCGATACGCAGTATTTT
NA TRBJ1-3 NA TRBV5-1 CASSLEQSSGNTIYF TGCGCCAGCAGCTTGGAACAGAGCTCTGGAAACACCATATATTTT
NA TRBJ1-3 NA TRBV7-8 CASSLASTTSGNTIYF TGTGCCAGCAGCTTAGCCAGCACGACCTCTGGAAACACCATATATTTT
NA TRBJ2-3 NA TRBV28 CASSLIGRSNADTQYF TGTGCCAGCAGCCTAATAGGTCGGTCGAACGCAGATACGCAGTATTTT